The 26 T cell receptor beta chains presented below share a single source sample, sequenced in a study of T-cell memory formation after mild COVID-19. TCRdb fed the 5' RACE reads into MiXCR, producing one record per CDR3 protein. The table has about 140,000 distinct CDR3 sequences, under 30% seen once. The specimen sequenced was PBMCs or a T cell subset sorted from them (not recorded which). Receptor source: an adult woman who had mild COVID-19 (a few samples of this study predate the infection). Cell type and time point are not known.

This chain connects TRBV27 to TRBJ2-7; D is unresolved. V gave up 3 bases and J gave up 4 bases, with 13 bases separating them. CDR3 length equals 14 residues. The germline V gene has CDR1 MNHEY and CDR2 SMNVEV (reference sequence). DNA of the CDR3: TGTGCCAGCAGTTTGGTAGGTCCGCGTTACGAGCAGTACTTC. This codes for CASSLVGPRYEQYF.

This clonotype was observed a single time. The CDR3 DNA follows: TGTGCCACCAGTGATCCAGATACGCAGTATTTT. This encodes CATSDPDTQYF. The rearrangement joins TRBV24-1 to TRBJ2-3, with unresolved D. CDR3 length: 11 residues. Germline V gene sequence: CDR1 KGHDR, CDR2 SFDVKD. The V end was cut by 3 bases, the J end by 4 bases, with 1 base between.

This chain connects TRBV27 to TRBJ1-1, with D maybe TRBD1 (6 bases). Germline CDR1 MNHEY, CDR2 SMNVEV (reference sequence). V was trimmed by 4 bases and J by 6 bases, leaving 18 bases between them. The CDR3 consists of 15 residues. Here the CDR3 reads CASSSSGQSGAEAFF. Here the CDR3 DNA reads TGTGCCAGCAGTTCCTCCGGACAGTCTGGAGCTGAAGCTTTCTTT.

This clonotype has just a few counts. The chain uses TRBV2 and TRBJ2-2; 10 bases agree with TRBD2. J was trimmed by 1 base and V by 6 bases; bases with no gene match: 2. The germline CDR1 and CDR2 sequences are SNHLY and FYNNEI. The CDR3 contains 15 residues. The CDR3 DNA sequence: TGTGCCAGCAGGTGGACTAGCGGGAACACCGGGGAGCTGTTTTTT. It codes for CASRWTSGNTGELFF. The entire variable domain, with the rest obtained from reference TRBV2 and TRBJ2-2, is as follows: EPEVTQTPSHQVTQMGQEVILRCVPISNHLYFYWYRQILGQKVEFLVSFYNNEISEKSEIFDDQFSVERPDGSNFTLKIRSTKLEDSAMYFCASRWTSGNTGELFFGEGSRLTVL.

This chain connects TRBV4-2 to TRBJ2-5; D is undetermined. There are 14 residues in the CDR3. V shed 3 bases and J shed 3 bases, with 11 bases lying between them. Germline-derived CDR1 and CDR2 are LGHNA and YNFKEQ. CDR3 sequence reads: CASSHQAFKETQYF. The CDR3 DNA follows: TGTGCCAGCAGCCACCAGGCTTTCAAAGAGACCCAGTACTTC.

The J gene is TRBJ2-7, the V gene TRBV5-1, with 8 bases fitting TRBD1. The CDR3 extends over 14 amino acids. V was pared by 2 bases and J by 5 bases, with 6 bases of the junction left unmatched. Germline V lookup: CDR1 SGHRS, CDR2 YFSETQ. The CDR3 reads CASSFSLDRDEQYF. CDR3 DNA sequence: TGCGCCAGCAGCTTCTCCCTGGACAGGGACGAGCAGTACTTC.

J is TRBJ2-7 and V is TRBV7-7, with TRBD2 as a possible D gene (6 bases). The CDR3 consists of 14 residues. Germline CDR1 SSHAT, CDR2 FNYEAQ (reference sequence). The germline V and J ends were trimmed by 5 bases and 7 bases, with 18 bases remaining between them. CDR3 sequence (DNA): TGTGCCAGCAGCGGAGGCATGTGGCGGGAAGAGCAGTACTTC. Its protein is CASSGGMWREEQYF. Looking up the rest from reference TRBV7-7 and TRBJ2-7 gives the full variable domain: GAGVSQSPRYKVTKRGQDVTLRCDPISSHATLYWYQQALGQGPEFLTYFNYEAQPDKSGLPSDRFSAERPEGSISTLTIQRTEQRDSAMYRCASSGGMWREEQYFGPGTRLTVT.

The rearrangement uses TRBV24-1 and TRBJ2-2, with D possibly being TRBD1 (5 bases). The CDR3 has 14 amino acids. The germline CDR1 and CDR2 sequences are KGHDR and SFDVKD. Trimming took 4 bases from V and 2 from J, leaving 7 bases between them. The CDR3 nucleotides are TGTGCCACCAGTGAACAGGCAAACACCGGGGAGCTGTTTTTT. Translation: CATSEQANTGELFF.

This clonotype appeared a few times. The chain recombines TRBV7-9 with TRBJ2-7, with 10 bases fitting TRBD1. In germline, CDR1 is SEHNR, CDR2 FQNEAQ (reference sequence). J lost 1 base, V lost 4 bases, and 7 bases had no gene match. The CDR3 sequence is 16 residues long. CDR3 region: CASSSPGQGTSYEQYF. DNA of the CDR3: TGTGCCAGCAGCTCTCCGGGACAGGGGACTTCCTACGAGCAGTACTTC.

This clonotype was found a few times. V gene TRBV20-1 combines with J gene TRBJ2-1; the match to TRBD2 covers 13 bases. The V gene's germline CDR1 is DFQATT and CDR2 SNEGSKA (reference sequence). The CDR3 covers 18 residues. Germline trimming cut 1 base from V and 8 bases from J; bases unmatched to any gene: 14. This CDR3 reads CSARVLGLAGVEFDEQFF. The CDR3 coding sequence is TGCAGTGCTAGAGTATTAGGACTAGCGGGAGTAGAATTCGATGAGCAGTTCTTC.

In its sample, this clonotype was seen many times. The chain is built from TRBV24-1 and TRBJ2-3, with 10 positions matching TRBD2. V lost 0 bases, J lost 3 bases, and 5 bases stayed unmatched. The germline gives CDR1 KGHDR, CDR2 SFDVKD. The CDR3 loop spans 17 amino acids. CDR3 nucleotides: TGTGCCACCAGTGATTTGCCGAGCGGGGGGGGTACAGATACGCAGTATTTT. Protein sequence: CATSDLPSGGGTDTQYF.

This clonotype occurred a few times. This chain connects TRBV4-1 to TRBJ2-2; 8 bases align to TRBD1. Germline V gene sequence: CDR1 MGHRA, CDR2 YSYEKL. CDR3 size: 14 residues. V shed 0 bases, J shed 6 bases, and the junction held 0 bases outside the gene matches. CDR3 nucleotide sequence: TGCGCCAGCAGCCAAGAACAGGGGGCCGGGGAGCTGTTTTTT. Protein: CASSQEQGAGELFF.

CDR3 in amino acids: CASSQAYSGQETQYF. As DNA, the CDR3 is TGCGCCAGCAGCCAGGCTTACAGCGGCCAAGAGACCCAGTACTTC. The chain is built from TRBV4-3 and TRBJ2-5; tentative D call: TRBD2 (5 bases). CDR1 is LGHNA, CDR2 YSLEER, per germline. The V end was cut by 3 bases, the J end by 1 base, with 12 bases between. This CDR3 region has 15 residues.

The chain is built from TRBV4-3 and TRBJ1-5; D is undetermined. Germline V gives CDR1 LGHNA, CDR2 YSLEER. CDR3 size: 15 residues. The V and J ends lost 0 bases and 7 bases respectively, with 13 bases between them. CDR3: CASSQDSGVSQPQHF. DNA of the CDR3: TGCGCCAGCAGCCAAGATTCCGGGGTATCCCAGCCCCAGCATTTT.

This chain links TRBV6-1 with TRBJ2-5; 9 nucleotides match TRBD2. The CDR3 runs 16 residues. Germline assignment: CDR1 MNHNS and CDR2 SASEGT. Trimming removed 5 bases from V and 5 bases from J; junction bases left unmatched: 12. The CDR3 protein is CASSLNVAGAWETQYF. The CDR3 DNA reads as TGTGCCAGCAGTCTAAATGTAGCGGGAGCGTGGGAGACCCAGTACTTC.

CDR3 loop: CASSFRREGLSYEQYF. Here the CDR3 DNA reads TGTGCCAGCAGTTTTAGGAGGGAGGGCCTATCCTACGAGCAGTACTTC. The chain recombines TRBV27 with TRBJ2-7; 7 nucleotides align to TRBD2. The CDR3 is 16 amino acids. V dropped 3 bases and J dropped 1; count of bases not matched to a gene: 9. Germline CDR1 reads MNHEY; CDR2 reads SMNVEV (reference sequence).

This clonotype was picked up a small number of times. The chain carries TRBV7-8 and TRBJ2-7, with a weak D call TRBD1 (5 bases). Per the germline V gene, CDR1 is SGHVS and CDR2 is FQNEAQ. V was clipped by 5 bases and J by 5 bases, with 13 bases between them. This CDR3 region has 13 residues. The DNA for the CDR3 is TGTGCCAGCAGCCTGACAGTTCCCAACGAGCAGTACTTC. This sequence encodes CASSLTVPNEQYF.

This clonotype came up a few times. CDR3 sequence: CATSDLMLAGETEQFF. The CDR3 bases are TGTGCCACCAGTGATTTGATGCTAGCGGGAGAAACTGAGCAGTTCTTC. This chain connects TRBV24-1 to TRBJ2-1; 10 nucleotides agree with TRBD2. V dropped 0 bases and J dropped 9; count of bases not matched to a gene: 7. CDR1 is KGHDR, CDR2 SFDVKD, per germline. CDR3 length: 16 amino acids.

There are a few counts of this clonotype. The chain recombines TRBV5-4 with TRBJ2-7; either TRBD1 or TRBD2 may supply D (5 bases each). V was trimmed by 1 base and J by 1 base, leaving 9 bases between them. Germline CDR1 SGHNT, CDR2 YYREEE (reference sequence). This CDR3 is built from 14 residues. As DNA, the CDR3 is TGTGCCAGCAGCTTGAGGGGACGATCCTACGAGCAGTACTTC. The encoded protein is CASSLRGRSYEQYF. Full variable domain (rest looked up from reference TRBV5-4 and TRBJ2-7): ETGVTQSPTHLIKTRGQQVTLRCSSQSGHNTVSWYQQALGQGPQFIFQYYREEENGRGNFPPRFSGLQFPNYSSELNVNALELDDSALYLCASSLRGRSYEQYFGPGTRLTVT.

The genes are TRBV29-1 and TRBJ2-3; TRBD2 matches at 7 bases. Germline CDR1 is SQVTM and CDR2 is ANQGSEA. The CDR3 loop spans 15 amino acids. The V and J ends lost 4 bases and 4 bases, in that order; junction bases with no gene match: 11. The CDR3 sequence is CSVVAAGERADTQYF. CDR3 nucleotides: TGCAGCGTTGTCGCGGCGGGGGAGAGAGCAGATACGCAGTATTTT.

This chain joins TRBV4-1 and TRBJ2-5; TRBD1 is a possible D gene (6 bases). The CDR3 has 14 amino acids. Trimming removed 4 bases from V and 2 bases from J, with 11 bases in between. Per the germline V gene, CDR1 is MGHRA and CDR2 is YSYEKL. CDR3 sequence reads: CASSPGQFQETQYF. Written as DNA, the CDR3 is TGCGCCAGCAGCCCCGGACAGTTTCAAGAGACCCAGTACTTC.

Only a few counts were recorded for this clonotype. The chain joins TRBV7-6 to TRBJ2-7, with no clear D. V lost 5 bases to trimming and J lost 1 base, with 15 bases between them. The germline V gene has CDR1 SGHVS and CDR2 FNYEAQ. CDR3 length equals 15 residues. The CDR3 sequence is CASSPRRSLSYEQYF. The CDR3 nucleotides are TGTGCCAGCAGCCCCCGAAGGTCCCTATCCTACGAGCAGTACTTC.

The chain is built from TRBV7-2 and TRBJ2-3; the D is unclear. Per germline, CDR1 SGHTA and CDR2 FQGNSA. Trimming left V 5 bases short and J 2 bases short, with 17 bases between. CDR3 length: 16 amino acids. CDR3 in amino acids: CASSPFPGAPTDTQYF. The CDR3 DNA sequence: TGTGCCAGCAGCCCCTTTCCGGGCGCACCCACAGATACGCAGTATTTT.

This clonotype turned up a few times. This rearrangement joins TRBV24-1 to TRBJ2-1, with D perhaps matching TRBD1 or TRBD2 (7 bases each). The CDR3 consists of 12 residues. Germline V gene data show CDR1 as KGHDR and CDR2 as SFDVKD. Trimming shortened V by 9 bases and J by 8 bases, and 13 bases separated the two germline ends. CDR3: CATQTGRDEQFF. The CDR3 bases are TGTGCCACCCAGACAGGGAGGGATGAGCAGTTCTTC.

In its sample, this clonotype was seen a few times. V gene TRBV7-7 combines with J gene TRBJ2-7, with D possibly called TRBD1 or TRBD2 (5 bases each). This CDR3 is built from 13 residues. The V end lost 4 bases, the J end lost 1 base, and 8 bases lay between the germline ends. Germline CDR1 and CDR2: SSHAT and FNYEAQ (reference sequence). CDR3 region: CASSSRGSYEQYF. The DNA for the CDR3 is TGTGCCAGCAGCTCGAGGGGATCCTACGAGCAGTACTTC.

This clonotype was seen only a few times. J is TRBJ2-7 and V is TRBV7-6; D call uncertain. V was trimmed by 1 base and J by 2 bases, leaving 6 bases between them. Germline V gene sequence: CDR1 SGHVS, CDR2 FNYEAQ. The length of the CDR3 is 13 residues. Here the CDR3 DNA reads TGTGCCAGCAGCTTAGAAGCTACCTACGAGCAGTACTTC. The encoded protein is CASSLEATYEQYF.